This section outlines one T cell receptor beta chain sequence together with its context. Authors' processing steps: Nucleated cell number was recorded as an estimate derived from reference gene primer amplification. The table came from immunoSEQ multiplex PCR; TCRdb's copy has only in-frame clones and leaves some out. The V and J calls and clone size come from that table; D and trimming were worked out from the DNA. Among fewer than 150,000 clones listed, around nine tenths were seen once. This record belongs to a study of blood T cell repertoires in COVID-19. The sample comprised peripheral blood. The TCR was taken from a human donor in a cohort sampled during active COVID-19.

CDR3 coding DNA: TGTGCCAGCAGTTCCGCCTACTATCAGCCCCAGCATTTT. It codes for CASSSAYYQPQHF. The chain combines TRBV28 with TRBJ1-5; D is unclear. The ends were cut back, 4 bases at V and 5 bases at J, with 9 bases in the middle. The CDR3 sequence is 13 residues long. Germline assignment: CDR1 MDHEN and CDR2 SYDVKM.